This TCR beta chain was recorded in a study of CD8+CD57+ T cells in acquired aplastic anemia. The wider study: Mean yield of DNA from sorted CD4+ and CD8+ cells was 2.5 to 4 ug. Around 11 million reads, on average, were obtained for CD4+ cells from healthy donors.

Template material for TCR beta VDJ and CDR3 profiling consisted of genomic DNA. MiXCR, applied by TCRdb to the reads, yields one record per CDR3 protein. Of some 140,000 distinct CDR3 sequences in the sample, approximately 41% were seen once. The table lists this clonotype with many counts. Its specificity is not known. Study-wide findings and caveats: Both patients and controls carried the same twenty-nine CD8+ CDR3 sequences. CD8+ Simpson's diversity showed no significant patient-control difference.

CDR1 and CDR2 from the germline V gene are SNHLY and FYNNEI. This CDR3 contains 15 residues. Trimming removed 6 bases from V and 15 bases from J; junction bases left unmatched: 19. Sequencing was done on a sample of sorted CD4+, CD8+, or CD8+CD57+ T cells (not recorded which) from PBMCs. The sequence was collected from a human donor in good health, serving as a control. The gene calls are TRBV2 and TRBJ1-5; 8 nucleotides line up with TRBD1. The DNA of the CDR3 is TGTGCCAGCAGGGACAAGATACTTAGGACAGGGCCCTGGCATTTT. Translated: CASRDKILRTGPWHF.